Listed below are T cell receptor beta chains from one sample, sequenced in a study of cytomegalovirus exposure and HLA in healthy donors. Only in-frame clones appear in the TCRdb table, and some are missing; sequencing was by immunoSEQ multiplex PCR. The top ten clones hold roughly 13% of a sample with 150,000 to 180,000 clones, nearly 80% of them seen once. Material for sequencing was PBMCs. These receptors all stem from a man aged 25 to 40 in good health and CMV-seropositive. Each CDR3 is given with its conserved first and last residue. Each record gives: clone size, J gene, D gene, V gene, CDR3 DNA, CDR3 protein. The D gene is left open where the match is weak. A clone size is listed for some rows: how often the clone was seen (once, few, many), or a class if it is expanded.

clone size: NA; J gene: TRBJ2-7; D gene: TRBD1; V gene: TRBV5-4; CDR3 DNA: TGTGCCAGCAGCGTAGACAGGGGACACGAGCAGTACTTC; CDR3 protein: CASSVDRGHEQYF
clone size: NA; J gene: TRBJ1-1; D gene: NA; V gene: TRBV5-1; CDR3 DNA: TGCGCCAGCAGCTTCAGGGAAGGGACTGAAGCTTTCTTT; CDR3 protein: CASSFREGTEAFF
clone size: NA; J gene: TRBJ1-5; D gene: NA; V gene: TRBV19; CDR3 DNA: TGTGCCAGTAGTATCGGCGGATATAGCAATCAGCCCCAGCATTTT; CDR3 protein: CASSIGGYSNQPQHF
clone size: NA; J gene: TRBJ2-5; D gene: NA; V gene: TRBV9; CDR3 DNA: TGTGCCAGCAGCGTAGAGAGGGGGATACAAGAGACCCAGTACTTC; CDR3 protein: CASSVERGIQETQYF
clone size: NA; J gene: TRBJ2-5; D gene: TRBD1; V gene: TRBV19; CDR3 DNA: TGTGCCAGTAGTAGAATTGACAGGGAAGAGACCCAGTACTTC; CDR3 protein: CASSRIDREETQYF
clone size: NA; J gene: TRBJ1-2; D gene: NA; V gene: TRBV6-6; CDR3 DNA: TGTGCCAGCAGTTACTCGACAGATGGCTACACCTTC; CDR3 protein: CASSYSTDGYTF
clone size: NA; J gene: TRBJ2-7; D gene: TRBD2; V gene: TRBV10-3; CDR3 DNA: TGTGCCATCAGTGCGGGACTAGCGGAGAACTACGAGCAGTACTTC; CDR3 protein: CAISAGLAENYEQYF
clone size: NA; J gene: TRBJ2-3; D gene: NA; V gene: TRBV9; CDR3 DNA: TGTGCCAGCAGCCAGCGGAGAACAGATACGCAGTATTTT; CDR3 protein: CASSQRRTDTQYF
clone size: once; J gene: TRBJ2-7; D gene: TRBD1; V gene: TRBV19; CDR3 DNA: TGTGCCAGTAAGTGGACAGGGACCTCCTACGAGCAGTACTTC; CDR3 protein: CASKWTGTSYEQYF
clone size: NA; J gene: TRBJ2-7; D gene: TRBD1; V gene: TRBV28; CDR3 DNA: TGTGCCAGCAGAACCATAAGGACAGGGGGCTGGTACGAGCAGTACTTC; CDR3 protein: CASRTIRTGGWYEQYF
clone size: NA; J gene: TRBJ2-1; D gene: TRBD2; V gene: TRBV11-2; CDR3 DNA: TGTGCCAGCAGCTTAGAGTGGTCGGGCGGGAGGATAGGCAATGAGCAGTTCTTC; CDR3 protein: CASSLEWSGGRIGNEQFF
clone size: NA; J gene: TRBJ2-7; D gene: NA; V gene: TRBV5-1; CDR3 DNA: TGCGCCAGCAGCCCGGACCCGGGACTTATGGACGAGCAGTACTTC; CDR3 protein: CASSPDPGLMDEQYF
clone size: NA; J gene: TRBJ1-1; D gene: NA; V gene: TRBV5-1; CDR3 DNA: TGCGCCAGCAGCTTACGAGGGTTGGCGGGGGGCACAGTGAACACTGAAGCTTTCTTT; CDR3 protein: CASSLRGLAGGTVNTEAFF
clone size: NA; J gene: TRBJ2-1; D gene: NA; V gene: TRBV4-1; CDR3 DNA: TGCGCCAGCAGCTTAGGGGTTCTGGGGCACAATGAGCAGTTCTTC; CDR3 protein: CASSLGVLGHNEQFF
clone size: NA; J gene: TRBJ1-3; D gene: NA; V gene: TRBV7-8; CDR3 DNA: TGTGCCAGCAGCTTACTAGGAGGAAACACCATATATTTT; CDR3 protein: CASSLLGGNTIYF
clone size: few; J gene: TRBJ2-3; D gene: NA; V gene: TRBV29-1; CDR3 DNA: TGCAGCGTTCGGGTTACAGATACGCAGTATTTT; CDR3 protein: CSVRVTDTQYF
clone size: NA; J gene: TRBJ2-2; D gene: NA; V gene: TRBV19; CDR3 DNA: TGTGCCAGTAGTAAGGAGCGGCCCGCGAACACCGGGGAGCTGTTTTTT; CDR3 protein: CASSKERPANTGELFF
clone size: NA; J gene: TRBJ1-4; D gene: TRBD1; V gene: TRBV27; CDR3 DNA: TGTGCCAGCAGTATCACCAGGGGGCTTAAAGAAAAACTGTTTTTT; CDR3 protein: CASSITRGLKEKLFF
clone size: NA; J gene: TRBJ2-6; D gene: NA; V gene: TRBV7-8; CDR3 DNA: TGTGCCAGCAGCGCCCTGAGCTCTGGGGCCAACGTCCTGACTTTC; CDR3 protein: CASSALSSGANVLTF
clone size: once; J gene: TRBJ2-7; D gene: TRBD2; V gene: TRBV25-1; CDR3 DNA: TGTGCCAGTTTGAGCGGGTCTAGCGGGAGTAAGCAGTACTTC; CDR3 protein: CASLSGSSGSKQYF
clone size: NA; J gene: TRBJ2-7; D gene: NA; V gene: TRBV11-2; CDR3 DNA: TGTGCCAGCAGCTTACATCGGAGCTCCTACGAGCAGTACTTC; CDR3 protein: CASSLHRSSYEQYF
clone size: NA; J gene: TRBJ1-1; D gene: NA; V gene: TRBV27; CDR3 DNA: TGTGCCAGCAGTTCCTGGACAGACGTCACTGAAGCTTTCTTT; CDR3 protein: CASSSWTDVTEAFF
clone size: NA; J gene: TRBJ2-7; D gene: TRBD2; V gene: TRBV4-2; CDR3 DNA: TGTGCCAGCAGCCAAGTTGGCGGGAGCGAGCAGTACTTC; CDR3 protein: CASSQVGGSEQYF
clone size: NA; J gene: TRBJ2-7; D gene: NA; V gene: TRBV21-1; CDR3 DNA: TGTGCCAGCAGCACAATGAGGATCCAGGACAGCTCCTACGAGCAGTACTTC; CDR3 protein: CASSTMRIQDSSYEQYF
clone size: NA; J gene: TRBJ2-3; D gene: TRBD2; V gene: TRBV7-6; CDR3 DNA: TGTGCCAGCAGCACGCAGCGGGAGGGCCGGGTTACAGATACGCAGTATTTT; CDR3 protein: CASSTQREGRVTDTQYF
clone size: few; J gene: TRBJ2-1; D gene: NA; V gene: TRBV9; CDR3 DNA: TGTGCCAGCAGCGTAGGACGGGGGAGCTCCTACAATGAGCAGTTCTTC; CDR3 protein: CASSVGRGSSYNEQFF
clone size: NA; J gene: TRBJ2-1; D gene: TRBD1; V gene: TRBV6-6; CDR3 DNA: TGTGCCAGCAGTTCCCTAGGGACAGGCTCCTACAATGAGCAGTTCTTC; CDR3 protein: CASSSLGTGSYNEQFF
clone size: NA; J gene: TRBJ1-3; D gene: NA; V gene: TRBV7-6; CDR3 DNA: TGTGCCAGCAGCTTGGGCAGGGGATTAGCTGGAAACACCATATATTTT; CDR3 protein: CASSLGRGLAGNTIYF
clone size: NA; J gene: TRBJ1-4; D gene: NA; V gene: TRBV11-2; CDR3 DNA: TGTGCCAGCAGCTTAAGAGGACAGACTAATGAAAAACTGTTTTTT; CDR3 protein: CASSLRGQTNEKLFF
clone size: NA; J gene: TRBJ2-5; D gene: TRBD2; V gene: TRBV7-9; CDR3 DNA: TGTGCCAGCAGCTCACCCTTAGCGGGAGCGTACCAAGAGACCCAGTACTTC; CDR3 protein: CASSSPLAGAYQETQYF
clone size: NA; J gene: TRBJ2-1; D gene: TRBD2; V gene: TRBV5-6; CDR3 DNA: TGTGCCAGCAGCCCAACTAGCGGGAGGGTTAATGAGCAGTTCTTC; CDR3 protein: CASSPTSGRVNEQFF
clone size: NA; J gene: TRBJ1-2; D gene: NA; V gene: TRBV7-3; CDR3 DNA: TGTGCCAGCAGCTTAACACACAGCCAGCGGTATGGCTACACCTTC; CDR3 protein: CASSLTHSQRYGYTF
clone size: NA; J gene: TRBJ1-1; D gene: TRBD1; V gene: TRBV19; CDR3 DNA: TGTGCCAGTAGTCTTGCCCCAGGGGGCGAGGGCACTGAAGCTTTCTTT; CDR3 protein: CASSLAPGGEGTEAFF
clone size: NA; J gene: TRBJ2-7; D gene: TRBD2; V gene: TRBV7-2; CDR3 DNA: TGTGCCAGCAGCCTACAAGGACTAGCGGACGTCTCCTACGAGCAGTACTTC; CDR3 protein: CASSLQGLADVSYEQYF
clone size: few; J gene: TRBJ2-3; D gene: TRBD2; V gene: TRBV5-6; CDR3 DNA: TGTGCCAGCGGTAGCGGGAGGGTTGGAGATACGCAGTATTTT; CDR3 protein: CASGSGRVGDTQYF
clone size: NA; J gene: TRBJ2-3; D gene: NA; V gene: TRBV21-1; CDR3 DNA: TGTGCCAGCAGCAAAACCCCCCAGGGGAATGGCACAGATACGCAGTATTTT; CDR3 protein: CASSKTPQGNGTDTQYF
clone size: NA; J gene: TRBJ2-7; D gene: NA; V gene: TRBV19; CDR3 DNA: TGTGCCAGTAGTATGGGCGGCGAGGGCGACGAGCAGTACTTC; CDR3 protein: CASSMGGEGDEQYF
clone size: NA; J gene: TRBJ2-1; D gene: TRBD2; V gene: TRBV10-3; CDR3 DNA: TGTGCCATCAGACAACCCCCAGGGACTAGCGGGAGGAGGAATGAGCAGTTCTTC; CDR3 protein: CAIRQPPGTSGRRNEQFF
clone size: NA; J gene: TRBJ2-3; D gene: NA; V gene: TRBV10-3; CDR3 DNA: TGTGCCATCAGTTCCTATTTGGCGGGGACTAGCACAGATACGCAGTATTTT; CDR3 protein: CAISSYLAGTSTDTQYF
clone size: NA; J gene: TRBJ2-1; D gene: NA; V gene: TRBV28; CDR3 DNA: TGTGCCAGCAGCGAATCTCGACAGACCCAACGCAAGCAGTTCTTC; CDR3 protein: CASSESRQTQRKQFF
clone size: NA; J gene: TRBJ2-7; D gene: TRBD2; V gene: TRBV28; CDR3 DNA: TGTGCCAGCAGCTCTATAGCGGGAGGGCCGGGGTACGAGCAGTACTTC; CDR3 protein: CASSSIAGGPGYEQYF